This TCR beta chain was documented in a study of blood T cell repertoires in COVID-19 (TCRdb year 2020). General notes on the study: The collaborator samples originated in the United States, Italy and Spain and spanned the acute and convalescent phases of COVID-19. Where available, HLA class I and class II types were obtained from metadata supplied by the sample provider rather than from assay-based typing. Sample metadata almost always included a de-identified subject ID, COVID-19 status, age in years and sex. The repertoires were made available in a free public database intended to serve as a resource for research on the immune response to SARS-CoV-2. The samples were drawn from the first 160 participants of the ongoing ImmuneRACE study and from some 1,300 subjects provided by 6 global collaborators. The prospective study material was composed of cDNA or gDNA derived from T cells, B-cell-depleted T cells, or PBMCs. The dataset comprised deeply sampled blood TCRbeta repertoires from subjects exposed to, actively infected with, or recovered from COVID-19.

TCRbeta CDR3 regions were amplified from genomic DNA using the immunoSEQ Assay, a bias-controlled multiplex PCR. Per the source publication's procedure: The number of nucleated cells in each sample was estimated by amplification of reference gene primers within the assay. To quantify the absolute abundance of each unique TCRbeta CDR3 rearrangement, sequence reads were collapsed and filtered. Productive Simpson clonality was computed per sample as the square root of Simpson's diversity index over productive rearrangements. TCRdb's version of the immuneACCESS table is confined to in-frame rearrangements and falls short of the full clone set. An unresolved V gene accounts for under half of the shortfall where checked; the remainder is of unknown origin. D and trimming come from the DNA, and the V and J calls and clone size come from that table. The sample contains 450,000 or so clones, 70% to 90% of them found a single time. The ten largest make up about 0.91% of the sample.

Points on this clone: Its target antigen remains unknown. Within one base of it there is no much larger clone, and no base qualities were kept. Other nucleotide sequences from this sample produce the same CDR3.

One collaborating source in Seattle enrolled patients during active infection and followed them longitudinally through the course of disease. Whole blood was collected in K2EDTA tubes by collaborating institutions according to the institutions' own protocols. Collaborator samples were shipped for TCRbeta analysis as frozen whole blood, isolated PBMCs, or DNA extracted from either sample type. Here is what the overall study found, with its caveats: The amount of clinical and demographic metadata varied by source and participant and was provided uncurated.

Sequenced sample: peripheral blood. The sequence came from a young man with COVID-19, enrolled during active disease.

The CDR3 here reads CASSQASGVSYEQYF. The DNA sequence is TGCGCCAGCAGCCAAGCCAGTGGAGTCTCCTACGAGCAGTACTTC. Here the chain combines TRBV4-1 and TRBJ2-7; there is no confident call for the D gene. The CDR3 measures 15 amino acids from cysteine to phenylalanine. Here the CDR3 DNA is all that survives: 45 bases in frame from base 1. The germline V gene gives CDR1 as MGHRA and CDR2 as YSYEKL. V and J are truncated by 1 base and 0 bases respectively, leaving an intervening sequence of 10 bases.